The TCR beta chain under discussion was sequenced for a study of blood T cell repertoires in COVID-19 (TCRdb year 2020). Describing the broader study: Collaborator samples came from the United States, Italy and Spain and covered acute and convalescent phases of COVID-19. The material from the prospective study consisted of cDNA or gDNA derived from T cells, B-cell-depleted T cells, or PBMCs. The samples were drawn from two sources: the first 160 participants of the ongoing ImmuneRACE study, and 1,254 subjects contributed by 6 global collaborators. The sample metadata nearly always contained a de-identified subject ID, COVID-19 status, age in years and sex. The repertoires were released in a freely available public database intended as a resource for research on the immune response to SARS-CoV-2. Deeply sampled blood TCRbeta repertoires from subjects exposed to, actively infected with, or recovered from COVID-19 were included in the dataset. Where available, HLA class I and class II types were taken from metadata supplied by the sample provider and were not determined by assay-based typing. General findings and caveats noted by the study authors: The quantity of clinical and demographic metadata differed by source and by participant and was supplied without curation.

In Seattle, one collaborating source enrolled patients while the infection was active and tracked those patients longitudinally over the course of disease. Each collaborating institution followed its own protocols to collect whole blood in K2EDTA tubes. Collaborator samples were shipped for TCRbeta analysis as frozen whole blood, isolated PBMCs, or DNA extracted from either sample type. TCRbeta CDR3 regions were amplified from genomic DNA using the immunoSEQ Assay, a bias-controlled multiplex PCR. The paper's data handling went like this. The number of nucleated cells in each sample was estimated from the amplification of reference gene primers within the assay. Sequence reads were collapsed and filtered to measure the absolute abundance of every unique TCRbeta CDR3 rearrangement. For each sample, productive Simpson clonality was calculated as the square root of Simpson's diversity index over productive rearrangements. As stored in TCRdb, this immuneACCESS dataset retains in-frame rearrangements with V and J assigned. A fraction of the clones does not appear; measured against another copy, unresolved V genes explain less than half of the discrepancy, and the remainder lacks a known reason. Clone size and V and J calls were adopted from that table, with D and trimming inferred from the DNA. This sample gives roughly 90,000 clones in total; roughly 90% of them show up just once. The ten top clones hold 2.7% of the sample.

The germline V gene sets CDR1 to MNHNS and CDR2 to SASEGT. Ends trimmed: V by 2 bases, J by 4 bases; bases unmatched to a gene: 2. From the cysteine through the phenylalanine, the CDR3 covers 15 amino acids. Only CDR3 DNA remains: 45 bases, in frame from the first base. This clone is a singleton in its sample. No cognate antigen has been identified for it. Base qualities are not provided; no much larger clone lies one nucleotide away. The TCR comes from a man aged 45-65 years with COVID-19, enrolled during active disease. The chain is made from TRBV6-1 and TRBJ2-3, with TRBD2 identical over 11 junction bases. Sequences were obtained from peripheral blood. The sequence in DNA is TGTGCCAGCAGTGAATTTAGCGGGGGGGCAGATACGCAGTATTTT. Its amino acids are CASSEFSGGADTQYF.